Listed below are T cell receptor beta chains from one sample, sequenced in a study of T cell responses to AZD1222 COVID-19 vaccine. Sequencing was performed with immunoSEQ multiplex PCR; in TCRdb, only in-frame clones are kept and a portion is missing. The sample has some 150,000 clones, more than 80% seen once. The sample consisted of peripheral blood, taken on day 0 of MenACWY control vaccination. These TCRs come from an adult in good health. Both conserved end residues are trimmed from each CDR3.

TRBV7-3	ASSWSGGRETQY
TRBV4-3	ASSQLIRDRENSPLH
TRBV28	ASTQGQGAYGYT
TRBV19	ASSLGTGVTYEQY
TRBV10-1	ASSEAGRQETQY
TRBV5-4	ASSLLFYADTQY
TRBV6-5	ASRRQRNTEAF
TRBV5-6	ASSFTLSGELF
TRBV5-6	ASGSVSGNTIY
TRBV3-1/TRBV3-2	ASSASGPGYNSQY
TRBV18	ASSPRDSIITETAF
TRBV27	ASSSGTSGRRKEETQY
TRBV9	ASSAEAMGGTQVQY
TRBV13	ASSLQIGQVPTSYGYT
TRBV11-2	ASSSTQGNTEAF
TRBV7-3	ASSPRGGTEAF
TRBV27	ASSLWGYSPLH
TRBV7-8	ASSPRLAGGDTQY
TRBV18	ASSPRGGDTEAF
TRBV2	ASSARLAGGRNEQF
TRBV18	ASSVPGQGPSNEKLF
TRBV7-3	ASSFGTGLTEAF
TRBV27	ASSLLPARYNEQF
TRBV11-3	ASSLRRDTEAF
TRBV10-3	ATQRDTIAEQY
TRBV10-3	AISEWDYGYT
TRBV6-6	ASSRQSSGVAGEQF
TRBV14	ASSLTGTSSNEQF
TRBV7-2	ASSLWGGASGNTIY
TRBV5-6	ASSPLASGNTEAF
TRBV28	ASSLLTLVKDTEAF
TRBV27	ASSGVGAPDEQY
TRBV6-4	ASSPGATDTQY
TRBV11-2	ASSLALGQARVHEQY
TRBV21-1	ASSNWGPGNTIY
TRBV7-2	ASSLERQGYNEQF
TRBV5-1	ASSRGQASTDTQY